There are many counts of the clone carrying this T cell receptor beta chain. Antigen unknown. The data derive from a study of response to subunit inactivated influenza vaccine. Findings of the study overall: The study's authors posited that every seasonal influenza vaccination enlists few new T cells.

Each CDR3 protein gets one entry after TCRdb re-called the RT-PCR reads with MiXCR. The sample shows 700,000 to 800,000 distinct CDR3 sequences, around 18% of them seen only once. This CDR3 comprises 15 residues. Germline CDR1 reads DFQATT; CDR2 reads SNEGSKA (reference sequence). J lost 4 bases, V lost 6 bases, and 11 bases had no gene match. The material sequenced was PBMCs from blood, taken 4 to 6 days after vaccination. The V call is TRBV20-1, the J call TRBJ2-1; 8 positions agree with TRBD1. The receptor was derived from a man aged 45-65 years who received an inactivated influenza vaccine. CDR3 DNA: TGCAGTGCCCCACCCCACAGGGGGGCTTACAATGAGCAGTTCTTC. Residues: CSAPPHRGAYNEQFF.